The 10 T cell receptor beta chains below were found in one sample sequenced in a study of blood T cell repertoires in COVID-19. The data were produced by immunoSEQ multiplex PCR, yet TCRdb's version contains in-frame clones alone and is incomplete. The sample holds about 260,000 clones; about 88% are singletons and the top ten take roughly 4%. Material: peripheral blood. These receptor sequences come from a man aged 55 to 70 who had recovered from COVID-19.

The gene calls are TRBV19 and TRBJ1-6; 8 bases agree with TRBD1. CDR1 is LNHDA and CDR2 is SQIVND in the germline V gene (reference sequence). The CDR3 covers 15 residues. The V gene end was trimmed by 0 bases and the J gene end by 7 bases; junction bases not matched to a gene: 2. CDR3 DNA sequence: TGTGCCAGTAGTATAGAGCACAGGGGGAATTCACCCCTCCACTTT. Its translation: CASSIEHRGNSPLHF.

This clone was recorded a few times. The rearrangement joins TRBV30 to TRBJ2-1; TRBD2 agrees at 11 bases. The CDR3 is 13 amino acids. In germline, CDR1 is GTSNPN, CDR2 SVGIG (reference sequence). J was trimmed by 10 bases and V by 1 base; bases with no gene match: 3. CDR3 sequence: CAWSGLAGGEQFF. CDR3 nucleotide sequence: TGTGCCTGGAGTGGATTAGCGGGGGGGGAGCAGTTCTTC.

This clone occurred a few times. The V and J genes are TRBV13 and TRBJ1-2, with D maybe TRBD1 (5 bases). The germline V gene has CDR1 PRHDT and CDR2 FYEKMQ (reference sequence). Trimming removed 2 bases at V and 3 bases at J, with 16 bases between. This CDR3 spans 16 amino acids. CDR3 sequence: CASSLLRGWVDYGYTF. DNA of the CDR3: TGTGCCAGCAGCTTATTAAGGGGTTGGGTTGACTATGGCTACACCTTC.

V usage is TRBV5-1 and J usage is TRBJ2-7, with 14 bases identical to TRBD2. The germline V gene has CDR1 SGHRS and CDR2 YFSETQ. This CDR3 contains 18 residues. With V trimmed by 3 bases and J by 0 bases, 8 bases remained unmatched. The CDR3: CASSYGLAGGQSSYEQYF. Written as DNA, the CDR3 is TGCGCCAGCAGCTACGGACTAGCGGGGGGCCAAAGCTCCTACGAGCAGTACTTC.

This clone was counted a single time. The V gene is TRBV28, the J gene TRBJ1-1; no reliable D call. Germline values: CDR1 MDHEN, CDR2 SYDVKM. The CDR3 is made up of 13 amino acids. With 4 bases removed from V and 0 bases from J, the gap between germline ends came to 6 bases. The CDR3 here is CASSSSLNTEAFF. DNA for the CDR3: TGTGCCAGCAGTTCCAGTTTGAACACTGAAGCTTTCTTT.

This clone was seen a few times. The V call is TRBV7-9, the J call TRBJ1-2; weak D call: TRBD1 (6 bases). The CDR3 extends over 12 amino acids. Germline V lookup: CDR1 SEHNR, CDR2 FQNEAQ (reference sequence). Trimming pared 4 bases from V and 13 bases from J, leaving 16 bases between. The CDR3 loop is CASSSSGGPATF. Here the CDR3 DNA reads TGTGCCAGCAGCTCTAGCGGGGGGCCCGCCACCTTC.

The CDR3 nucleotides are TGTGCCAGCAGCCCTCGGACAGGGGACATCGGGGAGCTGTTTTTT. This sequence encodes CASSPRTGDIGELFF. The chain employs TRBV9 and TRBJ2-2, with TRBD1 matching over 9 bases. V was clipped by 4 bases and J by 7 bases; unmatched bases: 8. The CDR3 runs to 15 residues. From germline, CDR1 is SGDLS and CDR2 YYNGEE.

The chain links TRBV18 to TRBJ1-5; 10 bases fit TRBD1. CDR3 size: 16 residues. The germline V gene encodes CDR1 KGHSH and CDR2 LQKENI. The V segment lost 6 bases and the J segment 7 bases; nucleotides outside the gene matches: 12. The CDR3 here is CASSATDRGRSQPQHF. The CDR3 DNA reads as TGTGCCAGCTCCGCCACAGACAGGGGGCGCAGCCAGCCCCAGCATTTT.

V gene TRBV6-2 or TRBV6-3 combines with J gene TRBJ1-6; D is ambiguous. This CDR3 spans 11 amino acids. V was cut by 4 bases and J by 11 bases, with 6 bases left in between. Per the germline V gene, CDR1 is MNHEY and CDR2 is SVGEGT. CDR3 coding DNA: TGTGCCAGCAGTTCGGTCCCACCCCTCCACTTT. Translating gives CASSSVPPLHF.

J is TRBJ2-4 and V is TRBV21-1; the table's TRBD2 call for D was not verified on the DNA. TRBV21-1 is labeled a pseudogene. The CDR3 length is 16 residues. CDR3 region: CASIGAGAWAKNIQYF. The DNA for the CDR3 is TGTGCCAGCATAGGGGCGGGGGCTTGGGCCAAAAACATTCAGTACTTC.